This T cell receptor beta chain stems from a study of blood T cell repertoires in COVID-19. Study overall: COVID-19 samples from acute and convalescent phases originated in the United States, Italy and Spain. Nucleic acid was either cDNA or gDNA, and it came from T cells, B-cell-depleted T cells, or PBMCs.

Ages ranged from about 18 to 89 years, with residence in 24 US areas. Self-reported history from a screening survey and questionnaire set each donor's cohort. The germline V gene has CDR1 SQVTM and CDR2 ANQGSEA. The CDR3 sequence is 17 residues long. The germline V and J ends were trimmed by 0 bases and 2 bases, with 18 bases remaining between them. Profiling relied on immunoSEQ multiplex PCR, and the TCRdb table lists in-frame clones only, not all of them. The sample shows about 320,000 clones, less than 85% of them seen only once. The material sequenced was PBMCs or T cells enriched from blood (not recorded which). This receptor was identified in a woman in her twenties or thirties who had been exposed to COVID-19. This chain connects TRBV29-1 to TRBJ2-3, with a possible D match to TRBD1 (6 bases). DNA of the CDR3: TGCAGCGTTGAAGACATGGCAGGGGATAGGGACACAGATACGCAGTATTTT. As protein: CSVEDMAGDRDTDTQYF.